This record covers a single T cell receptor (beta chain). This clone was detected only a few times. The antigen it recognizes is unknown. The junction does not match germline at one end; this may be a read error. TCR beta CDR3 regions were sequenced from DNA using the immunoSEQ Assay. Processing in the source paper ran as follows. T cell density was computed as TCR beta template counts normalized to usable DNA estimated by amplifying housekeeping genes. Richness was estimated using the preseqR package, with extrapolation to 400,000 templates for PBMC samples and to 120,000 templates for tissue samples. Clonality was calculated as one minus Pielou's evenness. Differential abundance testing on productive amino-acid clonotypes, with a minimum total count of 5 and an alpha of 0.1, was used to identify tissue-enriched TCRs. Repertoire overlap between compartments was quantified with the Jaccard Index and Morisita Overlap Index. GLIPH grouped TCR beta CDR3s together with public tetramer-defined viral CDR3s, and a viral motif had to include at least three viral sequences and also show V-gene enrichment. The immuneACCESS repertoire file appears here via TCRdb, limited to in-frame rearrangements. These files lack a portion of the clones; in checked studies, under half of the deficit traces to unresolved V genes, and the cause of the others is not known. That table gives V, J and clone size, and the DNA gave D and trimming. For this sample the table gives 25,000 to 35,000 clones, of which about 86% were detected only once. Approximately 5.4% of the sample lies in the top ten.

The data were obtained in a study of T cells in localized non-small cell lung cancer (dated by TCRdb to 2018 to 2020). At the level of the whole study: Comparing tumors with uninvolved tumor-adjacent lungs, the study looked at the T cell repertoires of 236 patients with early-stage NSCLC. A mean age of approximately 66 years was recorded for the NSCLC patients, of whom under 150 were male and 85 to 110 were female. The cohort comprised 236 treatment-naïve NSCLC patients with resected, localized lung tumors.

The cysteine opens and the phenylalanine closes a CDR3 of 14 amino acids. The kept DNA is CDR3 alone, 42 bases in frame from the first base. Looking up the germline V gene (reference sequence) yields CDR1 LNHDA and CDR2 SQIVND. Study-wide findings and limitations: Since the design was exploratory, TCR variables were selected using unadjusted p-values with no false-discovery rate correction. Because multi-region tumor sequencing was not performed, intratumor heterogeneity could not be ruled out. Higher T cell density in blood was associated with longer overall survival, whereas higher clonality in adjacent lung was associated with shorter survival. The highest T cell clonality was observed in uninvolved tumor-adjacent lung, where clonality exceeded that of tumor, suggesting that antigenic responses were more focused in uninvolved tumor-adjacent lung. A median of about 50 of the top 100 tumor clones turned up in the paired uninvolved adjacent lung, and fewer than 35 of those clones also ranked among the top 100 of that same adjacent lung.

At diagnosis, tumor, uninvolved tumor-adjacent lung and peripheral blood were collected and then preserved as a mix of FFPE and fresh-frozen material. Blood samples were analyzed as peripheral blood mononuclear cells for TCR repertoire profiling. This sequence was found in a man aged 35 to 70 with stage III lung adenocarcinoma. Specimen: peripheral blood mononuclear cells, collected before any cancer treatment. Rearrangement joined TRBV19 to TRBJ1-1; the D gene is perhaps TRBD1, from 5 matching bases. The DNA is TGTGCCAGTAGCAGACAGTTAGCGAACGCTGAAGCTTTCTTT. This encodes CASSRQLANAEAFF.